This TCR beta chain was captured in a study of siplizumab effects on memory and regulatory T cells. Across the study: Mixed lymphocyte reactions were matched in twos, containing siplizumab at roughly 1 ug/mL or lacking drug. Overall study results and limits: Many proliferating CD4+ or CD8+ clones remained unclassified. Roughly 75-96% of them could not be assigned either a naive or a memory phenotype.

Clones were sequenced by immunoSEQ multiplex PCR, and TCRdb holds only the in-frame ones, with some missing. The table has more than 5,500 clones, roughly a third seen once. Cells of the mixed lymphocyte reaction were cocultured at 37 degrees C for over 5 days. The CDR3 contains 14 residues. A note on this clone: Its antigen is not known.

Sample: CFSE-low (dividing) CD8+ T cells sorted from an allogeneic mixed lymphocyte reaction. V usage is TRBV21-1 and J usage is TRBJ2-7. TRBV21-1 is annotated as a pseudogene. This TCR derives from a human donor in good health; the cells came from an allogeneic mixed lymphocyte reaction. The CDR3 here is CASAPWGGRYEQYF. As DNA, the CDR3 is TGTGCCAGCGCCCCATGGGGCGGGCGCTACGAGCAGTACTTC.